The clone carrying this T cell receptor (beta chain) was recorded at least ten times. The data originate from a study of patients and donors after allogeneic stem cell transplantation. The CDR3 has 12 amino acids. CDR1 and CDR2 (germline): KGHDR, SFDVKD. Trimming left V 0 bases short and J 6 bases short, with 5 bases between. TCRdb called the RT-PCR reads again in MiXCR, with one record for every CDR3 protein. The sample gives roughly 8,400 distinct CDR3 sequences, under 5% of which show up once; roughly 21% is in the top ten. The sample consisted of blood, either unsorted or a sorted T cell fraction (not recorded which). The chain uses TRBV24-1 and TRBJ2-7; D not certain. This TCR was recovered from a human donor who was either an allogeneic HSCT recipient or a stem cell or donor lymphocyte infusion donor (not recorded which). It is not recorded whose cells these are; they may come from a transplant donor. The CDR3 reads CATSDLAGEQYF. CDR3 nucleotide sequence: TGTGCCACCAGTGATTTGGCCGGCGAGCAGTACTTC.